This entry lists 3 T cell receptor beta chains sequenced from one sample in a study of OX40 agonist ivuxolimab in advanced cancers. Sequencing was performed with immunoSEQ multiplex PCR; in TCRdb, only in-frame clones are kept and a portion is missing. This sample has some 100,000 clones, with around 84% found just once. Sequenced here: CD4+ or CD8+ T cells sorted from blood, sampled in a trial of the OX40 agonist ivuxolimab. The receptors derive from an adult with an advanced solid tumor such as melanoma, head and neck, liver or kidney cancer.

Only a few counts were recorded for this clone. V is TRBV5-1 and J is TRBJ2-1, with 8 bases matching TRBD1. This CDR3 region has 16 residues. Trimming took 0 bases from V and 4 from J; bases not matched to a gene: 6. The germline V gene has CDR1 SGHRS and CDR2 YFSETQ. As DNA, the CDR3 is TGCGCCAGCAGCTTGGCCAACAGGGGGTCTTACAATGAGCAGTTCTTC. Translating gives CASSLANRGSYNEQFF.

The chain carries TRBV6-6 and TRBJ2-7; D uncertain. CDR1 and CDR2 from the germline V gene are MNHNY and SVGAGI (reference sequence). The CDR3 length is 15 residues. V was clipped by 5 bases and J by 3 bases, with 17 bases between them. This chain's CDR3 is CASSRPVGRSYEQYF. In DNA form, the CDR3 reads TGTGCCAGCAGTAGGCCAGTGGGCCGAAGCTACGAGCAGTACTTC.

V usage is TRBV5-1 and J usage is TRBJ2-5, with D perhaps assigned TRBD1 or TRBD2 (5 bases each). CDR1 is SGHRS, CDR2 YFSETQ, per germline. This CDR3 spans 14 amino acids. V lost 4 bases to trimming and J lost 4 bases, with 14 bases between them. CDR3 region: CASSPYEGRETQYF. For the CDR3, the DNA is TGCGCCAGCAGCCCCTATGAGGGGAGAGAGACCCAGTACTTC.